This T cell receptor beta chain was retrieved from a study of OX40 agonist ivuxolimab in advanced cancers. The assay was immunoSEQ multiplex PCR, and TCRdb's table has in-frame clones only and misses some. The table has about 82,000 clones, 85% seen once. Details on this clone: The junction departs from the called germline gene at one end, perhaps through a read error.

The CDR3 is 16 residues long. Germline V gene data show CDR1 as SQVTM and CDR2 as ANQGSEA. This specimen consisted of CD4+ or CD8+ T cells sorted from blood, obtained in a trial of the OX40 agonist ivuxolimab. The source is an adult with an advanced solid tumor such as melanoma, head and neck, liver or kidney cancer. J is TRBJ2-5 and V is TRBV29-1, with 14 bases matching TRBD2. The CDR3 DNA reads TGCAGCGTTGAAGTTTTCCCGGGACTAGCGGGGGCCCGTCGGGACTTC. This codes for CSVEVFPGLAGARRDF.